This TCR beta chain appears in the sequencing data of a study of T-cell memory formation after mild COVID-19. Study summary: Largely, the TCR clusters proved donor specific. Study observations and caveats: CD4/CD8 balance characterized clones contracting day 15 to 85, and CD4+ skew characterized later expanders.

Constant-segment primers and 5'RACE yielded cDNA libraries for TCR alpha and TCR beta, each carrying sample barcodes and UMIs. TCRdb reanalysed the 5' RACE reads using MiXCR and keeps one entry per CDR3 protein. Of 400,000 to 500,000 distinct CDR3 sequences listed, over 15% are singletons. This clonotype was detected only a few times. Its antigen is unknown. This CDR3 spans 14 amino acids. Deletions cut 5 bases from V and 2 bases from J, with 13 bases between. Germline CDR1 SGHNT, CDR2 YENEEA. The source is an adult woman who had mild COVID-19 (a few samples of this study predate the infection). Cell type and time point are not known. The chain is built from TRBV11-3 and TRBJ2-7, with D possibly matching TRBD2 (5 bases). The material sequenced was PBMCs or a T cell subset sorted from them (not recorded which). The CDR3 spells CASSPRTRPYEQYF. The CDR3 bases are TGTGCCAGCAGCCCACGGACTCGACCCTACGAGCAGTACTTC. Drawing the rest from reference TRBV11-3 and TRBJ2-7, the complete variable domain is EAGVVQSPRYKIIEKKQPVAFWCNPISGHNTLYWYLQNLGQGPELLIRYENEEAVDDSQLPKDRFSAERLKGVDSTLKIQPAELGDSAVYLCASSPRTRPYEQYFGPGTRLTVT.